The next 16 T cell receptor beta chains were all read from a single sample in a study of blood T cell repertoires in COVID-19. Sequencing used immunoSEQ multiplex PCR; TCRdb keeps in-frame clones, though not all of them. The sample has about 200,000 clones, roughly nine tenths seen once. Input material: peripheral blood. The receptor set was obtained from a woman aged 65 to 85 with acute or convalescent COVID-19.

The chain joins TRBV3-1 (or the pseudogene TRBV3-2) to TRBJ1-2; 7 nucleotides line up with TRBD1. The CDR3 has 15 residues. Germline CDR1 reads LGHDT; CDR2 reads YNNKEL (reference sequence). Trimming cost V 3 bases and J 4 bases; bases outside gene matches: 8. CDR3 amino acids: CASSQPETGAYGYTF. The CDR3 region has the DNA TGTGCCAGCAGCCAGCCAGAAACAGGGGCCTATGGCTACACCTTC.

V usage is TRBV7-9 and J usage is TRBJ2-7; 9 positions agree with TRBD1. V trimming: 2 bases; J trimming: 6 bases; junction bases outside the gene matches: 8. CDR1 is SEHNR and CDR2 is FQNEAQ in the germline V gene (reference sequence). The CDR3 has 15 residues. DNA for the CDR3: TGTGCCAGCAGCTTACCGGGACAGGGATGGTCCGAGCAGTACTTC. It is translated as CASSLPGQGWSEQYF.

The chain links TRBV28 to TRBJ2-1, with a tentative D call TRBD2 (6 bases). V was clipped by 3 bases and J by 3 bases, with 12 bases between them. CDR1 is MDHEN and CDR2 is SYDVKM in the germline V gene. The CDR3 consists of 15 residues. DNA of the CDR3: TGTGCCAGCAGTTTCCGGACTAAACACTACAATGAGCAGTTCTTC. This encodes CASSFRTKHYNEQFF.

The chain employs TRBV6-6 and TRBJ2-1, with TRBD2 matching 14 bases. V gave up 5 bases and J gave up 0 bases; unmatched junction bases: 6. The germline V gene encodes CDR1 MNHNY and CDR2 SVGAGI (reference sequence). There are 18 residues in the CDR3. CDR3 nucleotides: TGTGCCAGCAGTCGGACTAGCGGGGGGATGAGCTCCTACAATGAGCAGTTCTTC. It translates to CASSRTSGGMSSYNEQFF.

J is TRBJ2-7 and V is TRBV5-1; D perhaps matches TRBD2 (5 bases). The CDR3 extends over 13 amino acids. The ends were cut back, 5 bases at V and 3 bases at J, with 12 bases in the middle. Per the germline V gene, CDR1 is SGHRS and CDR2 is YFSETQ. In DNA, the CDR3 is TGCGCCAGCAGTTTCGTAGAGGGCTACGAGCAGTACTTC. It codes for CASSFVEGYEQYF.

In the case of this clone: Within the sample, other DNA sequences also encode this same CDR3. The gene calls are TRBV19 and TRBJ1-5, with 7 bases lining up with TRBD1. V shed 4 bases and J 7 bases; nucleotides not matched to a gene: 7. Per the germline V gene, CDR1 is LNHDA and CDR2 is SQIVND (reference sequence). The CDR3 extends over 14 amino acids. As DNA, the CDR3 is TGTGCCAGTAGTACCCACAGGGGAAGGCAGCCCCAGCATTTT. Translating it yields CASSTHRGRQPQHF.

This chain's CDR3 is CASSSRDRDGYTF. The CDR3 nucleotides read TGTGCCAGCAGTTCCCGGGACAGGGATGGCTACACCTTC. This chain uses TRBV27 with TRBJ1-2, with 9 bases identical to TRBD1. Trimming took 4 bases from V and 6 from J; bases not matched to a gene: 3. CDR3 length equals 13 residues. CDR1 and CDR2 from the germline V gene are MNHEY and SMNVEV (reference sequence).

The genes are TRBV28 and TRBJ2-1; weak D call: TRBD2 (6 bases). V was pared by 6 bases and J by 7 bases, with 19 bases between. Looked up from germline, CDR1 is MDHEN and CDR2 is SYDVKM. CDR3 length: 15 residues. CDR3 amino acids: CASSSRLDPWNEQFF. The CDR3 DNA reads TGTGCCAGCAGCTCCCGACTAGACCCTTGGAATGAGCAGTTCTTC.

The chain couples TRBV7-8 to TRBJ1-2; TRBD1 might be the D (6 bases). This CDR3 is 15 amino acids long. The V gene's germline CDR1 is SGHVS and CDR2 FQNEAQ. Trimming shortened V by 5 bases and J by 1 base, and 14 bases separated the two germline ends. The CDR3 protein is CASSVSGGLNYGYTF. The CDR3 DNA reads TGTGCCAGCAGCGTTAGTGGGGGCCTTAACTATGGCTACACCTTC.

The rearrangement links TRBV6-2 or TRBV6-3 to TRBJ1-1; unclear D gene. CDR1 MNHEY and CDR2 SVGEGT come from the germline V gene. The V end lost 6 bases, the J end lost 7 bases, and 9 bases lay between the germline ends. The CDR3 length is 11 residues. The CDR3 reads CASSPGFEAFF. The CDR3 nucleotides are TGTGCCAGCAGCCCCGGGTTTGAAGCTTTCTTT.

The chain carries TRBV6-4 and TRBJ1-2, with TRBD1 identical over 8 bases. The CDR3 runs 13 residues. The germline V gene encodes CDR1 MRHNA and CDR2 SNTAGT. Unmatched junction bases numbered 6, after V lost 5 bases and J lost 7 bases. The DNA of the CDR3 is TGTGCCAGCAGTTCCGGGACAGGAGGTGGCTACACCTTC. This sequence encodes CASSSGTGGGYTF.

V usage is TRBV3-1 (or the pseudogene TRBV3-2) and J usage is TRBJ2-3, with 11 bases aligning to TRBD2. There are 15 residues in the CDR3. Germline V lookup: CDR1 LGHDT, CDR2 YNNKEL (reference sequence). J lost 4 bases, V lost 3 bases, and 3 bases had no gene match. In DNA, the CDR3 is TGTGCCAGCAGCCAGTTAGCGGGGGGGCCAGATACGCAGTATTTT. Translated: CASSQLAGGPDTQYF.

V gene TRBV5-6 combines with J gene TRBJ1-2; no clear D gene. V was shortened by 1 base and J by 1 base, with 8 bases between the two germline ends. The CDR3 loop spans 14 amino acids. The V gene's germline CDR1 is SGHDT and CDR2 YYEEEE. DNA for the CDR3: TGTGCCAGCAGCTTGTCCGCGGGTAACTATGGCTACACCTTC. Protein product: CASSLSAGNYGYTF.

The chain uses TRBV15 and TRBJ2-1; D is ambiguous. V was clipped by 0 bases and J by 7 bases, with 4 bases between them. CDR3 length: 12 residues. The germline V gene encodes CDR1 LNHNV and CDR2 YYDKDF (reference sequence). CDR3: CATSRDSNEQFF. The CDR3 DNA reads as TGTGCCACCAGCAGAGATTCGAATGAGCAGTTCTTC.

The genes are TRBV18 and TRBJ1-3, with D unclear. The CDR3 has 15 amino acids. V was trimmed by 0 bases and J by 1 base, leaving 7 bases between them. Germline assignment: CDR1 KGHSH and CDR2 LQKENI. The CDR3 reads CASSPPRASGNTIYF. The CDR3 DNA follows: TGTGCCAGCTCACCACCGAGGGCATCTGGAAACACCATATATTTT.

The chain joins TRBV15 to TRBJ2-7; 10 nucleotides line up with TRBD1. The CDR3 has 15 amino acids. Losses at the gene ends were 6 bases for V and 2 bases for J; bases not matched to a gene: 7. Germline V lookup: CDR1 LNHNV, CDR2 YYDKDF (reference sequence). CDR3 nucleotide sequence: TGTGCCACCAGTCTCGGACAGGGGGTTACCTACGAGCAGTACTTC. This gives the protein CATSLGQGVTYEQYF.